This passage covers 26 T cell receptor beta chains from one sample sequenced in a study of shared clonotypes between healthy human individuals. Sequenced by immunoSEQ multiplex PCR; TCRdb stores in-frame clones only, minus some. The sample yields over 850,000 clones, approximately 78% seen once. Sequences were obtained from memory CD4+ T cells from PBMCs. Noted subset: CD45RA-negative fraction. The receptors were gathered from a man younger than 35 in good health. Some clones in this sample may be carry-over from other donors' samples.

V is TRBV2 and J is TRBJ1-4; the D gene is possibly TRBD1 (6 bases). Looked up from germline, CDR1 is SNHLY and CDR2 is FYNNEI. This CDR3 is built from 13 residues. The ends were cut back, 3 bases at V and 10 bases at J, with 12 bases in the middle. The CDR3 loop is CASSEGAEGKLFF. Here the CDR3 DNA reads TGTGCCAGCAGTGAGGGGGCTGAGGGAAAACTGTTTTTT.

The J gene is TRBJ1-1, the V gene TRBV4-2; 9 nucleotides line up with TRBD1. Trimming removed 4 bases from V and 3 bases from J; junction bases left unmatched: 3. Germline loops: CDR1 LGHNA, CDR2 YNFKEQ. The CDR3 runs to 14 residues. CDR3 bases: TGTGCCAGCAGCCTAAGACAGGGGGACACTGAAGCTTTCTTT. The encoded protein is CASSLRQGDTEAFF.

The J gene is TRBJ2-1, the V gene TRBV9, with 9 nucleotides matching TRBD2. This CDR3 region has 15 residues. CDR1 is SGDLS and CDR2 is YYNGEE in the germline V gene. V shed 3 bases and J 7 bases; nucleotides not matched to a gene: 8. The CDR3 protein is CASSESSGRTNEQFF. The CDR3 region has the DNA TGTGCCAGCAGCGAAAGTAGCGGGAGAACAAATGAGCAGTTCTTC.

This clone was counted a few times. DNA for the CDR3: TGTGCCAGCAGCCAGGGGGACAGAAACACCGGGGAGCTGTTTTTT. This translates into CASSQGDRNTGELFF. The chain uses TRBV7-3 and TRBJ2-2; 7 bases are a match to TRBD1. In germline, CDR1 is SGHTA, CDR2 FQGTGA. The ends lost 5 bases at V and 2 bases at J; junction bases unmatched: 5. The CDR3 totals 15 residues.

This sequence joins TRBV11-3 and TRBJ2-2; 7 bases align to TRBD1. CDR1 SGHNT and CDR2 YENEEA come from the germline V gene. The CDR3 totals 13 residues. The V segment lost 5 bases and the J segment 6 bases; nucleotides outside the gene matches: 3. CDR3 sequence: CASSQGVAGELFF. As DNA, the CDR3 is TGTGCCAGCAGCCAGGGGGTTGCCGGGGAGCTGTTTTTT.

The V and J genes are TRBV28 and TRBJ2-7; TRBD1 aligns across 9 bases. V lost 4 bases, J lost 3 bases, and 13 bases stayed unmatched. The CDR3 extends over 17 amino acids. Germline V CDR1 and CDR2: MDHEN, SYDVKM. The CDR3 DNA follows: TGTGCCAGCAGTTCGCCCCTCGGGACAGGGCGATTCTACGAGCAGTACTTC. Its protein product is CASSSPLGTGRFYEQYF. Filled out from reference TRBV28 and TRBJ2-7, the complete variable domain reads DVKVTQSSRYLVKRTGEKVFLECVQDMDHENMFWYRQDPGLGLRLIYFSYDVKMKEKGDIPEGYSVSREKKERFSLILESASTNQTSMYLCASSSPLGTGRFYEQYFGPGTRLTVT.

The V call is TRBV5-6, the J call TRBJ2-5; D gene unclear. The V gene lost 2 bases and the J gene lost 1 base, with 12 bases spanning the gap. The CDR3 is 15 residues long. The germline CDR1 and CDR2 sequences are SGHDT and YYEEEE. The CDR3 region has the DNA TGTGCCAGCAGCTTTTCATCGGCCACCCAAGAGACCCAGTACTTC. This sequence encodes CASSFSSATQETQYF.

The rearrangement uses TRBV4-2 and TRBJ1-2; 7 bases fit TRBD1. The CDR3 has 15 amino acids. The V gene's germline CDR1 is LGHNA and CDR2 YNFKEQ. After removal of 0 bases from V and 6 bases from J, the junction contained 7 bases not matched to a gene. In nucleotides, the CDR3 is TGTGCCAGCAGCCAAGACGTACAGGGGTGGAATGGCTACACCTTC. Its protein product is CASSQDVQGWNGYTF.

The V gene is TRBV11-2, the J gene TRBJ1-2; D is uncertain. The CDR3 length is 12 residues. CDR1 SGHAT and CDR2 FQNNGV come from the germline V gene. Trimming pared 5 bases from V and 0 bases from J, leaving 4 bases between. This CDR3 reads CASSLTNYGYTF. The DNA of the CDR3 is TGTGCCAGCAGCCTAACTAACTATGGCTACACCTTC.

The chain uses TRBV7-2 and TRBJ2-3, with no clear D. Germline CDR1 and CDR2: SGHTA and FQGNSA. The CDR3 has 13 amino acids. Deletions cut 2 bases from V and 6 bases from J, with 9 bases between. CDR3 nucleotides: TGTGCCAGCAGCTTACAGGAATGGGATACGCAGTATTTT. Protein sequence: CASSLQEWDTQYF. The variable domain in full, completed from reference TRBV7-2 and TRBJ2-3, reads GAGVSQSPSNKVTEKGKDVELRCDPISGHTALYWYRQSLGQGLEFLIYFQGNSAPDKSGLPSDRFSAERTGGSVSTLTIQRTQQEDSAVYLCASSLQEWDTQYFGPGTRLTVL.

The V and J genes are TRBV6-5 and TRBJ2-5, with 12 bases matching TRBD1. With 6 bases clipped from V and 4 bases from J, the junction kept 3 bases outside the gene matches. Germline lookup yields CDR1 MNHEY and CDR2 SVGAGI. This CDR3 region has 14 residues. CDR3 residues: CASRGGQGAETQYF. As DNA, the CDR3 is TGTGCCAGCAGGGGGGGACAGGGGGCAGAGACCCAGTACTTC.

The chain employs TRBV5-4 and TRBJ1-1; 8 nucleotides match TRBD1. V shed 4 bases and J 1 base; nucleotides not matched to a gene: 9. CDR3 length: 16 amino acids. CDR1 and CDR2 from the germline V gene are SGHNT and YYREEE (reference sequence). CDR3 in amino acids: CASSGSLDRGNTEAFF. CDR3 DNA sequence: TGTGCCAGCAGCGGGAGCCTCGACAGGGGGAACACTGAAGCTTTCTTT.

Notes on this clone: Other DNA sequences in the sample encode the same CDR3. The rearrangement links TRBV7-2 to TRBJ1-2; the D is unclear. Per germline, CDR1 SGHTA and CDR2 FQGNSA. The V end lost 3 bases, the J end lost 0 bases, and 2 bases lay between the germline ends. The CDR3 consists of 12 residues. The CDR3, as DNA: TGTGCCAGCAGCTTTTCTAACTATGGCTACACCTTC. Protein product: CASSFSNYGYTF.

In nucleotides, the CDR3 is TGTGCCAGCTCACCAGGGCAGGGTACGGGACTAGCGGGAACCAATGAGCAGTTCTTC. It is translated as CASSPGQGTGLAGTNEQFF. V gene TRBV18 combines with J gene TRBJ2-1; 13 positions match TRBD2. The CDR3 runs to 19 residues. Trimming cost V 2 bases and J 6 bases; bases outside gene matches: 13. CDR1 is KGHSH, CDR2 LQKENI, per germline.

This clone was recorded a few times. This chain joins TRBV4-1 and TRBJ2-1, with TRBD1 identical over 9 bases. V was pared by 5 bases and J by 1 base, with 9 bases of the junction left unmatched. The CDR3 consists of 17 residues. Germline values: CDR1 MGHRA, CDR2 YSYEKL. The CDR3 reads CASSGQGSLSSYNEQFF. In DNA, the CDR3 is TGCGCCAGCAGCGGACAGGGGTCGTTGTCATCCTACAATGAGCAGTTCTTC.

The rearrangement uses TRBV11-3 and TRBJ1-1; 12 nucleotides align to TRBD1. Germline values: CDR1 SGHNT, CDR2 YENEEA. V gave up 0 bases and J gave up 10 bases; unmatched junction bases: 3. This CDR3 comprises 14 residues. CDR3: CASSLDGDRGRAFF. The CDR3 bases are TGTGCCAGCAGCTTAGATGGGGACAGGGGGCGAGCTTTCTTT.

Turning to this clone: A much larger clone sits a single nucleotide away, making a read error possible. This specimen includes other DNA sequences encoding the same CDR3. The chain uses TRBV11-2 and TRBJ2-7; D remains unclear. V lost 0 bases to trimming and J lost 0 bases, with 6 bases between them. CDR1 and CDR2 (germline): SGHAT, FQNNGV. The CDR3 extends over 14 amino acids. CDR3 region: CASSLDRSSYEQYF. The CDR3 nucleotides read TGTGCCAGCAGCTTAGACAGGAGCTCCTACGAGCAGTACTTC.

The sample holds a few counts of this clone. The V and J genes are TRBV27 and TRBJ2-3, with 10 bases lining up with TRBD2. Per germline, CDR1 MNHEY and CDR2 SMNVEV (reference sequence). CDR3 length: 17 residues. V lost 5 bases, J lost 5 bases, and 13 bases stayed unmatched. CDR3: CASSPRAGGLTGDTQYF. The CDR3 nucleotides read TGTGCCAGCAGTCCCCGAGCGGGAGGGCTTACGGGAGATACGCAGTATTTT.

The rearrangement uses TRBV28 and TRBJ2-3; 7 bases agree with TRBD2. This CDR3 has 17 residues. Germline values: CDR1 MDHEN, CDR2 SYDVKM. The J segment lost 0 bases and the V segment lost 5 bases, leaving 11 bases of the junction unmatched. The CDR3, as DNA: TGTGCCAGCAGTCCGGGACTAAGCAGCCCTAGCACAGATACGCAGTATTTT. It translates to CASSPGLSSPSTDTQYF.

This chain connects TRBV6-6 to TRBJ2-7, with 10 positions matching TRBD1. This CDR3 comprises 15 residues. Germline V lookup: CDR1 MNHNY, CDR2 SVGAGI (reference sequence). Trimming removed 5 bases from V and 3 bases from J; junction bases left unmatched: 7. The CDR3 loop is CASSQPTGGYYEQYF. In DNA form, the CDR3 reads TGTGCCAGCAGTCAACCGACAGGGGGCTACTACGAGCAGTACTTC.

The sample holds one count of this clone. The V and J genes are TRBV5-1 and TRBJ2-5; TRBD2 matches 14 bases. The V segment lost 4 bases and the J segment 0 bases; nucleotides outside the gene matches: 2. CDR3 length: 16 residues. Germline assignment: CDR1 SGHRS and CDR2 YFSETQ. In DNA form, the CDR3 reads TGCGCCAGCAGCCCGGGACTAGCGGGGGACCAAGAGACCCAGTACTTC. Translated: CASSPGLAGDQETQYF.

This clone was picked up a small number of times. J is TRBJ1-1 and V is TRBV4-2; D remains ambiguous. Trimming took off 0 bases at V and 3 bases at J, with 11 bases between the two ends. This CDR3 is built from 15 residues. Germline values: CDR1 LGHNA, CDR2 YNFKEQ. The chain's CDR3 is CASSQDYGRYTEAFF. CDR3 nucleotide sequence: TGTGCCAGCAGCCAAGACTACGGCCGTTACACTGAAGCTTTCTTT.

V usage is TRBV6-5 and J usage is TRBJ1-2; no definite D call. V was cut by 0 bases and J by 2 bases, with 10 bases left in between. This CDR3 has 15 amino acids. Germline assignment: CDR1 MNHEY and CDR2 SVGAGI. CDR3 sequence (DNA): TGTGCCAGCAGTTACTCGATGTTCCAGAACTATGGCTACACCTTC. Encoded protein: CASSYSMFQNYGYTF.

As to this clone: Other DNA variants within this sample encode the same CDR3. The chain recombines TRBV7-3 with TRBJ2-7, with D perhaps matching TRBD1 (6 bases). Germline CDR1 and CDR2: SGHTA and FQGTGA. Deletions cut 5 bases from V and 1 base from J, with 9 bases between. The length of the CDR3 is 13 residues. The chain's CDR3 is CASSPGQSYEQYF. As DNA, the CDR3 is TGTGCCAGCAGCCCAGGACAGTCCTACGAGCAGTACTTC.

This chain links TRBV5-5 with TRBJ2-3, with 14 bases matching TRBD2. CDR3 length: 19 residues. The junction had 10 bases not matched to a gene; V was cut back by 4 bases and J by 0 bases. Looked up from germline, CDR1 is SGHKS and CDR2 is YYEKEE (reference sequence). CDR3 bases: TGTGCCAGCAGCCAGGCAGGGACTAGCGGGAGTTCTAGCACAGATACGCAGTATTTT. Translated, it gives CASSQAGTSGSSSTDTQYF.

To note about this clone: Other DNA sequences in this sample translate to the same CDR3. The V call is TRBV7-9, the J call TRBJ2-2, with no clear D. Trimming stripped 3 bases from V and 5 bases from J, with 4 bases between. The CDR3 is made up of 12 amino acids. Germline V CDR1 and CDR2: SEHNR, FQNEAQ (reference sequence). CDR3 loop: CASSLGTGELFF. The DNA for the CDR3 is TGTGCCAGCAGCTTGGGAACCGGGGAGCTGTTTTTT.